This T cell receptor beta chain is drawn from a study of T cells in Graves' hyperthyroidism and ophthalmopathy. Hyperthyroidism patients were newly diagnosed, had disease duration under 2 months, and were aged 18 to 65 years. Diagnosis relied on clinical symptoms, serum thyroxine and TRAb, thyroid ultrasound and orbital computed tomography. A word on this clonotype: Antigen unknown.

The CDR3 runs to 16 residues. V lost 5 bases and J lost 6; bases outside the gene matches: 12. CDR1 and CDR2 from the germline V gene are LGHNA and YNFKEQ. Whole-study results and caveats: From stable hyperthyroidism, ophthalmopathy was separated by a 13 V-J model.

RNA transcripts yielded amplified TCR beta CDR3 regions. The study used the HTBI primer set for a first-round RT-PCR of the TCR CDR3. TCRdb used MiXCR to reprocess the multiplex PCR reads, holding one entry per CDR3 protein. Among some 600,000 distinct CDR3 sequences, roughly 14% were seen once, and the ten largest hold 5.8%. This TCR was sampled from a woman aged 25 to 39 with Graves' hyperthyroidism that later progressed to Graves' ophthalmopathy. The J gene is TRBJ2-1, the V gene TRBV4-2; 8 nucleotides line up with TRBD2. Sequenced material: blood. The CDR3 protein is CASSGPSSGLVNEQFF. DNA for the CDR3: TGTGCCAGCAGCGGACCTTCCTCGGGACTAGTCAATGAGCAGTTCTTC.